This T cell receptor (beta chain) was documented in a study of blood T cell repertoires in COVID-19. Study information: In each case, the material was cDNA or gDNA derived from T cells, B-cell-depleted T cells, or PBMCs.

This study enrolled people aged roughly 18 to 89 from around 25 US geographic areas. The study assigned cohorts using participant-reported clinical history. Trimming removed 3 bases at V and 1 base at J, with 12 bases between. The CDR3 sequence is 15 residues long. Per the germline V gene, CDR1 is MDHEN and CDR2 is SYDVKM. As processed by the authors: Using reference gene primer amplification, nucleated cell counts were estimated. Libraries were prepared by immunoSEQ multiplex PCR; TCRdb keeps only in-frame clonotypes and omits some of them. That table is the source of V, J and clone size, and D and trimming were worked out from the DNA. The table includes a few hundred thousand clones, about 80% detected once.

Source material: PBMCs or T cells enriched from blood (not recorded which). This chain uses TRBV28 with TRBJ1-1; the D gene is possibly TRBD1 (5 bases). This clonotype originated in a man aged 30-40 years with acute COVID-19. The CDR3 is CASSFGAAGNTEAFF. The CDR3 DNA reads as TGTGCCAGCAGTTTTGGGGCGGCTGGGAACACTGAAGCTTTCTTT. Variable domain in full (rest from reference TRBV28 and TRBJ1-1): DVKVTQSSRYLVKRTGEKVFLECVQDMDHENMFWYRQDPGLGLRLIYFSYDVKMKEKGDIPEGYSVSREKKERFSLILESASTNQTSMYLCASSFGAAGNTEAFFGQGTRLTVV.